This TCR beta chain was recovered during a study of OX40 agonist ivuxolimab in advanced cancers. V shed 3 bases, J shed 2 bases, and the junction held 6 bases outside the gene matches. The CDR3 sequence is 15 residues long. Germline lookup yields CDR1 LGHNA and CDR2 YSLEER. Sequenced by immunoSEQ multiplex PCR; TCRdb stores in-frame clones only, minus some. This table holds over 65,000 clones, approximately 80% found once. A few counts support this clone. This sequence joins TRBV4-3 and TRBJ2-7, with 8 nucleotides matching TRBD2. This receptor was identified in an adult with an advanced solid tumor such as melanoma, head and neck, liver or kidney cancer. Sequenced material: CD4+ or CD8+ T cells sorted from blood, taken in a trial of the OX40 agonist ivuxolimab. CDR3 protein: CASSHTIAGTYEQYF. CDR3 bases: TGCGCCAGCAGCCACACTATAGCGGGAACCTACGAGCAGTACTTC.